This TCR beta chain was obtained from a study of OX40 agonist ivuxolimab in advanced cancers. Regarding the complete study: Ivuxolimab was a fully human IgG2 agonistic monoclonal antibody targeting the costimulatory receptor OX40 (CD134). Intravenous ivuxolimab was administered to patients every 2 weeks at six dose levels: 0.01, 0.1, 0.3, 1.5, 3 and 10 mg/kg. Among the 52 dose-escalation patients, some 20 had hepatocellular carcinoma, about 15 melanoma, 9 renal cell carcinoma and 9 head and neck cancer. In the dose-escalation cohort, 82.7% of patients were male, and the mean age was 60 years with a range of 23 to 79. Patients were allowed to have had prior anti-PD-1, anti-PD-L1 or anti-CTLA-4 therapy, and 30% to 40% of the dose-escalation patients had been treated with checkpoint inhibitors. Partial responses were achieved by three dose-escalation patients, of whom one had hepatocellular carcinoma and two had cutaneous melanoma. Peripheral TCRbeta sequencing was intended to test whether TCR sequence diversity was altered and clonal T-cell expansion was caused by ivuxolimab. The paper reports the monotherapy dose-escalation portion (N of about 50 patients) of the phase I ivuxolimab trial. What the work shows at the level of the full study, not this receptor alone: Which antigens the clonally expanded peripheral T cells were specific for was not determined. After ivuxolimab, expanded clones were on average more numerous among CD8+ T cells than among CD4+ T cells. Low levels of normalized T-cell clonal expansion were also seen in some patients who did not respond. Clonal expansion of both CD4+ and CD8+ blood T cells was observed from baseline to week 6 at doses 0.1 to 3.0 mg/kg. In partial responders in the 0.1-3.0 mg/kg groups, normalized peripheral clonal expansion was found to be among the lowest, especially among CD8+ T cells.

The trial excluded patients who had a history of autoimmune disease or were on systemic immunosuppression. Peripheral blood for TCR sequencing was collected from all dose cohorts at baseline, on cycle 4 day 1, and on cycle 7 day 1. Samples came from an open-label, multicenter, first-in-human phase I dose-escalation trial of ivuxolimab. Adults with locally advanced or metastatic head and neck squamous cell, hepatocellular, melanoma or renal cell carcinoma were enrolled in the trial. Before TCR sequencing, CD4+ T cells and CD8+ T cells were sorted from peripheral blood as separate populations. To sequence the TCRbeta CDR3 region, genomic DNA was isolated from the sorted cells. The immunoSEQ Assay was used to sequence the TCRbeta CDR3 regions. TCRdb limited this immuneACCESS table to in-frame rearrangements with V and J called. A share of clones is missing; checked studies link under half to unresolved V genes, and the rest is unexplained. Within this sample are 49,000 or so clones, with 87% of them counted one time only. The top ten clones comprise around 15% of the sample.

As for this clone: The clone's antigen remains unknown. One base away there is no much larger clone; base qualities are not given.

The CDR3 goes from the cysteine to the phenylalanine over 18 residues. CDR3 DNA is the only sequence kept; it has 54 bases, read in frame from the first base. Sequences SQVTM (CDR1) and ANQGSEA (CDR2) are obtained from the germline V gene. V lost 2 bases and J lost 1 base, and the count of bases not matched to a germline gene is 14. The chain couples TRBV29-1 to TRBJ1-5; TRBD1 aligns with 7 central bases. The receptor's source is an adult with an advanced solid tumor such as melanoma, head and neck, liver or kidney cancer. Material: CD4+ or CD8+ T cells sorted from blood, obtained in a trial of the OX40 agonist ivuxolimab. The encoded CDR3 is CSVERNRDSQISNQPQHF. The DNA sequence is as follows: TGCAGCGTTGAACGAAACCGGGACAGTCAAATCAGCAATCAGCCCCAGCATTTT.